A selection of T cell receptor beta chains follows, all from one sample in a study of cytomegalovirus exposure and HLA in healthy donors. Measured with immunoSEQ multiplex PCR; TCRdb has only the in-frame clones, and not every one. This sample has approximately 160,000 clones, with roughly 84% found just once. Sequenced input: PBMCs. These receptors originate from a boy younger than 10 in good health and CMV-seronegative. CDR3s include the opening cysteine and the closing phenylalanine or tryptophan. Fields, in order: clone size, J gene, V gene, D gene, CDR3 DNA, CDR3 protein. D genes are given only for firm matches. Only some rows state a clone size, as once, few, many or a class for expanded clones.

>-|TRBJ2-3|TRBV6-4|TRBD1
TGTGCCAGCAGCCAAGACAGGGGCAGCGGGTTGAGAGATACGCAGTATTTT
CASSQDRGSGLRDTQYF
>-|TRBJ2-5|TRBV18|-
TGTGCCAGCTCACCACCGGCAGGGAAAGAGACCCAGTACTTC
CASSPPAGKETQYF
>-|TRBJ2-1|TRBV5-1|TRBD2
TGCGCCAGCAGCCTGGGATTAAGCGGGAGCGGTGAGCAGTTCTTC
CASSLGLSGSGEQFF
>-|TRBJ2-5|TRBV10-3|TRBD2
TGTGCCATCGGGAGACTAGCGGCGGAAGAGACCCAGTACTTC
CAIGRLAAEETQYF
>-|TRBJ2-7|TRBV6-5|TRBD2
TGTGCCAGCAGTATTAGCGGGGCCTCCTACGAGCAGTACTTC
CASSISGASYEQYF
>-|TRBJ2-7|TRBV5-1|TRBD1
TGCGCCAGCAGCTTGGGACAGGGTACCTCCTACGAGCAGTACTTC
CASSLGQGTSYEQYF
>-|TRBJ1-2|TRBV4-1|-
TGCGCCAGCAGCCAGACCCTAGTCGCTAAGTATGGCTACACCTTC
CASSQTLVAKYGYTF
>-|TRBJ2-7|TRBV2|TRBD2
TGTGCCAGCAGCCCACTAGCGGGACGGGGGAACGAGCAGTACTTC
CASSPLAGRGNEQYF
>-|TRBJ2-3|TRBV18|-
TGTGCCAGCTCACCGGGAAACAGGGATGCAGATACGCAGTATTTT
CASSPGNRDADTQYF
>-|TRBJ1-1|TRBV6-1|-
TGTGCCAGCAGTGAACGCGCCATCACTGAAGCTTTCTTT
CASSERAITEAFF
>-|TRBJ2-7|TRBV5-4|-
TGTGCCAGCAGTGGGGGCTCCAAGAACTCGTACGAGCAGTACTTC
CASSGGSKNSYEQYF
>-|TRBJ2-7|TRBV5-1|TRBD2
TGCGCCAGCAGCTTGGGCGGGAGCTTGAACGAGCAGTACTTC
CASSLGGSLNEQYF
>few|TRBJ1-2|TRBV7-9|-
TGTGCCAGCAGCTTGGCCGGGGAAAGAGGCTACACCTTC
CASSLAGERGYTF
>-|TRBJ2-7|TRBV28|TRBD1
TGTGCCAGCAGTTTATTCTCAGGACAGGTACGATACGAGCAGTACTTC
CASSLFSGQVRYEQYF
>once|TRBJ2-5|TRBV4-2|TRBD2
TGTGCCAGCAGCCGGACCGGAGGGAGGGAAGTTCGAGGGGAGACCCAGTACTTC
CASSRTGGREVRGETQYF
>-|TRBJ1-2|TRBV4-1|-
TGCGCCAGCAGCCAAGAGGTTGGGGCAGTTTATGGCTACACCTTC
CASSQEVGAVYGYTF
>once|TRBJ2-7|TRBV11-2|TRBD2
TGTGCCAGCAGCCCGAGGACTAGCGGGACCTACGAGCAGTACTTC
CASSPRTSGTYEQYF